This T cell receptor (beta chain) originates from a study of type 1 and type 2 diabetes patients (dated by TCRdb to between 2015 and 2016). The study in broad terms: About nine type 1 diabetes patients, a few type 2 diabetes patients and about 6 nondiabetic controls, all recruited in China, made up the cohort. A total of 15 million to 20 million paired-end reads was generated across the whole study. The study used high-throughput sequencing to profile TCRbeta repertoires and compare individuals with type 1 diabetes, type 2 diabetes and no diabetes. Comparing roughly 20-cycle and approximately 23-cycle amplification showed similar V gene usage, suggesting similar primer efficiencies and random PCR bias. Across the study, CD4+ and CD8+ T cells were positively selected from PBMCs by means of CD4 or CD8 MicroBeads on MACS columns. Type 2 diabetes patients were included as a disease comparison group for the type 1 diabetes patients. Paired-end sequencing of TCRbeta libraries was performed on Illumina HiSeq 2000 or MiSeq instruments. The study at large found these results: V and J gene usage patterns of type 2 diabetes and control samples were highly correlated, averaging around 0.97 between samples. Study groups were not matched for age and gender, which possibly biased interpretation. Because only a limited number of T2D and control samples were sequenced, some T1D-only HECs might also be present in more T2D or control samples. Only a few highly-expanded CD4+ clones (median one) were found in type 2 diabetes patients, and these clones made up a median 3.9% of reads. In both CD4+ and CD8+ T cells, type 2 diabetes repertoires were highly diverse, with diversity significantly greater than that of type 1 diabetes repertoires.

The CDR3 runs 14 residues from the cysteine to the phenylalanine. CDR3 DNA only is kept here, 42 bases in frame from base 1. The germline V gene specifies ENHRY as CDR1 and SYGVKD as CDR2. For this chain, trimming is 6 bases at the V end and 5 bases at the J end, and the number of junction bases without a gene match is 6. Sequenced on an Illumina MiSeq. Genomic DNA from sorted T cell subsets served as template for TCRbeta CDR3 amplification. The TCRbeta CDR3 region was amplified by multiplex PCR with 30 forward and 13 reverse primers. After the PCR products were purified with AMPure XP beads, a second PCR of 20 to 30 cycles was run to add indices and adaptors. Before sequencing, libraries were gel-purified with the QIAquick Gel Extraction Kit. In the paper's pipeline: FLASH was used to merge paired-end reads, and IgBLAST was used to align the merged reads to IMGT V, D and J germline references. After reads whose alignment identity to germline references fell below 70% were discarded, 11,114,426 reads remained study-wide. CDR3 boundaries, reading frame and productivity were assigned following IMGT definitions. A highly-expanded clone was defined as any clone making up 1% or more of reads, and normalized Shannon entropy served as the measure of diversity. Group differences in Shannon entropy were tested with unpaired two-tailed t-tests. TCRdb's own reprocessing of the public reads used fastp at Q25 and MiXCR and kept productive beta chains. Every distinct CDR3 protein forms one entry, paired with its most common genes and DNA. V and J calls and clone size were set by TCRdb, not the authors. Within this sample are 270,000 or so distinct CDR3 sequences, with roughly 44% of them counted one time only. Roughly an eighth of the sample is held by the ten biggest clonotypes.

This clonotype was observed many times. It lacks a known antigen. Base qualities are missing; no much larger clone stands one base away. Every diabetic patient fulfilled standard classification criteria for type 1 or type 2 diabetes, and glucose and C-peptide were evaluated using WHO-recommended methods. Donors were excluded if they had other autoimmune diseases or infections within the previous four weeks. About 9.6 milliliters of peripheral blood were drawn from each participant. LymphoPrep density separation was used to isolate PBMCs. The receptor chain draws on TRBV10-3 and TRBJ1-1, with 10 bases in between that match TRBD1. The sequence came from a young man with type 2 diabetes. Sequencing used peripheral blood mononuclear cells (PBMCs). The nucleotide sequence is TGTGCCATCAGGACAGGGGGCGCATGGACTGAAGCTTTCTTT. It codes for CAIRTGGAWTEAFF.